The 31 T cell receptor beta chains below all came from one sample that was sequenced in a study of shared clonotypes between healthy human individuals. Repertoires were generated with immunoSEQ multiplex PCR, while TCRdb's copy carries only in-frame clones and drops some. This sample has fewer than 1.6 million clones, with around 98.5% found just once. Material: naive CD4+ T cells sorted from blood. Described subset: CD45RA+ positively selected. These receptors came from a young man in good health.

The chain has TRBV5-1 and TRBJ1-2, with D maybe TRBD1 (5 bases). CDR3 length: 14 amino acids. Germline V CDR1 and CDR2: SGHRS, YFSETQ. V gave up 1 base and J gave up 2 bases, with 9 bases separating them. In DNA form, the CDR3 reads TGCGCCAGCAGCTTGTCCCCAGGGAACTATGGCTACACCTTC. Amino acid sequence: CASSLSPGNYGYTF.

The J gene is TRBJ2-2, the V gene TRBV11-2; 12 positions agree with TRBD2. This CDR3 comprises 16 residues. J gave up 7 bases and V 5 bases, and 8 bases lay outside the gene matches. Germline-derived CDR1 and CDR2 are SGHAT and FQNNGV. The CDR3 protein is CASSALAGGRGGELFF. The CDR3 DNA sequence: TGTGCCAGCAGCGCCCTAGCGGGAGGGCGTGGCGGGGAGCTGTTTTTT.

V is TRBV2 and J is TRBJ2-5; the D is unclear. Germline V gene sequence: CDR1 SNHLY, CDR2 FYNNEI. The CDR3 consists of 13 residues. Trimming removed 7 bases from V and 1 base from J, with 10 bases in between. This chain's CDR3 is CASTQGSQETQYF. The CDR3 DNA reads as TGTGCCAGCACCCAAGGATCCCAAGAGACCCAGTACTTC.

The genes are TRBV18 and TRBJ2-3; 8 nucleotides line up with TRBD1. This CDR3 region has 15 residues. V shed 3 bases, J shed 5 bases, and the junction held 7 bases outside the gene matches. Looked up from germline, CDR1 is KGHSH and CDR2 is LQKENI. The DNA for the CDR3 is TGTGCCAGCTCACCTCCCAGGGGGCGAGGAGATACGCAGTATTTT. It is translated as CASSPPRGRGDTQYF.

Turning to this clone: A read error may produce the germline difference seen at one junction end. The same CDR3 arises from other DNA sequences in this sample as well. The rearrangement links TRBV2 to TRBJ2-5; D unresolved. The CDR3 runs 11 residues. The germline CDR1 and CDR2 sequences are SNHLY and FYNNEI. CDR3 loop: CASREGETQYF. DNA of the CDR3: TGTGCCAGCAGGGAAGGGGAGACCCAGTACTTC.

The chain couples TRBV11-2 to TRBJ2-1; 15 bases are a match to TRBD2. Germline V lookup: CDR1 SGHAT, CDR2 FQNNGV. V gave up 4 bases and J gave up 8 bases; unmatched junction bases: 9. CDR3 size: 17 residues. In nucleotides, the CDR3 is TGTGCCAGCAGCTGGACTAGCGGGAGGGCTACGTCTCATGAGCAGTTCTTC. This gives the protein CASSWTSGRATSHEQFF.

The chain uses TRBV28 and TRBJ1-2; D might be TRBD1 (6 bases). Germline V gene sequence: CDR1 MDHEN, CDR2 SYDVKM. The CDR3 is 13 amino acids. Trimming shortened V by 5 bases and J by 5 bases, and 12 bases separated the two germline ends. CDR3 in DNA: TGTGCCAGCAGTGTCTACAGGGTGTATGGCTACACCTTC. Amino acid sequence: CASSVYRVYGYTF.

The CDR3 loop is CASSLRLAGDNEQFF. The CDR3 bases are TGTGCCAGCAGCTTGCGGCTAGCGGGGGACAATGAGCAGTTCTTC. The V gene is TRBV5-8, the J gene TRBJ2-1; TRBD2 agrees at 10 bases. Unmatched junction bases numbered 3, after V lost 1 base and J lost 5 bases. The V gene's germline CDR1 is SGHTS and CDR2 YDEGEE. This CDR3 region has 15 residues.

The CDR3 sequence is CASSAGTFYEQYF. For the CDR3, the DNA is TGTGCCAGCAGTGCCGGGACATTCTACGAGCAGTACTTC. The genes are TRBV6-1 and TRBJ2-7; a weak D match, TRBD1 (6 bases). The V gene's germline CDR1 is MNHNS and CDR2 SASEGT. Trimming stripped 4 bases from V and 3 bases from J, with 10 bases between. CDR3 size: 13 residues.

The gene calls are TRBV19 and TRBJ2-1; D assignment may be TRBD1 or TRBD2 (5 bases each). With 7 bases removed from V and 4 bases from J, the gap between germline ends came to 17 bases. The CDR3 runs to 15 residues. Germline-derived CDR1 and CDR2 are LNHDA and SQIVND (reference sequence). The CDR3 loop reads CASTTDSGGYNEQFF. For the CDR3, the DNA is TGTGCCAGTACCACTGACAGTGGAGGTTACAATGAGCAGTTCTTC.

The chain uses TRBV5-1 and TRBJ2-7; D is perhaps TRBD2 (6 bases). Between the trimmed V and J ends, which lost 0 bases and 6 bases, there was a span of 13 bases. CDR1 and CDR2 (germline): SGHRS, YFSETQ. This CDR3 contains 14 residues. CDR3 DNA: TGCGCCAGCAGCTTGGGGAGGGGAGTAAGCGAGCAGTACTTC. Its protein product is CASSLGRGVSEQYF.

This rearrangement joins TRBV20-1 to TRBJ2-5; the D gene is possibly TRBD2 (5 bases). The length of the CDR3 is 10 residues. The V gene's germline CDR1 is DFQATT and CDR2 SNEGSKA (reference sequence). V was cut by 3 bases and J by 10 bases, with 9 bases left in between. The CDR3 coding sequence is TGCAGTGCTAGCCTACGGGGCCAGTACTTC. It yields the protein CSASLRGQYF.

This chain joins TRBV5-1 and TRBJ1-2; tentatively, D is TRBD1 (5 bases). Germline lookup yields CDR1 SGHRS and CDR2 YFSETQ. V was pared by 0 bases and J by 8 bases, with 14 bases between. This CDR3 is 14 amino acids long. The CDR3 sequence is CASSLAQGDGGYTF. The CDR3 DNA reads TGCGCCAGCAGCTTGGCCCAAGGGGATGGAGGCTACACCTTC.

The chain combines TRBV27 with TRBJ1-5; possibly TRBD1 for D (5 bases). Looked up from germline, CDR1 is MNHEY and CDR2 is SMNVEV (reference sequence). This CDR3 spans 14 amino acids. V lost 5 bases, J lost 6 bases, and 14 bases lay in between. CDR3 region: CASSGVLGTQPQHF. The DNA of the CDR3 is TGTGCCAGCAGTGGTGTGCTGGGGACTCAGCCCCAGCATTTT.

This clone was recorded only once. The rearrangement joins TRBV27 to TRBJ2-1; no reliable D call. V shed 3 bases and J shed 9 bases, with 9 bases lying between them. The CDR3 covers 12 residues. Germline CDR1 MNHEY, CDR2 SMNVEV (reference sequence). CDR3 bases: TGTGCCAGCAGTTTCTTTCCGGGTGAGCAGTTCTTC. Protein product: CASSFFPGEQFF.

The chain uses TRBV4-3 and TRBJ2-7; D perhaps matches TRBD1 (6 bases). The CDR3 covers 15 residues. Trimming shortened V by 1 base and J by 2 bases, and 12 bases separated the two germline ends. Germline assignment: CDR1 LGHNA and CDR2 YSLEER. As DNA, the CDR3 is TGCGCCAGCAGCCAAGCTCACAGGGCAACCTACGAGCAGTACTTC. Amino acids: CASSQAHRATYEQYF.

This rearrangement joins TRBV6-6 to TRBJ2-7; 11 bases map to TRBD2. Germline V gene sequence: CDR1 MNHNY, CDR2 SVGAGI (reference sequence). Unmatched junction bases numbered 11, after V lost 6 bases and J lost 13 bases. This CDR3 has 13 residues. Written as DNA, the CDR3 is TGTGCCAGCAGGCCGGGACTAGCGGAAAAGTCATACTTC. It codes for CASRPGLAEKSYF.

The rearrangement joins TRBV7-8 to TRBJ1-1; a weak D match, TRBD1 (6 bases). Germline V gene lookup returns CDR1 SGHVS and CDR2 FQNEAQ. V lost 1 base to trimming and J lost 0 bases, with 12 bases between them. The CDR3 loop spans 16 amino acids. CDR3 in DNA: TGTGCCAGCAGCTTAGATCGGGGGCAAATGAACACTGAAGCTTTCTTT. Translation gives CASSLDRGQMNTEAFF.

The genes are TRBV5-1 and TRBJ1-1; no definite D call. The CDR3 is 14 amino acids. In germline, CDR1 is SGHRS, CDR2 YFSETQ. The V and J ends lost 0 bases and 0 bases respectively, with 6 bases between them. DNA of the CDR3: TGCGCCAGCAGCTTGGGAATTATGAACACTGAAGCTTTCTTT. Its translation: CASSLGIMNTEAFF.

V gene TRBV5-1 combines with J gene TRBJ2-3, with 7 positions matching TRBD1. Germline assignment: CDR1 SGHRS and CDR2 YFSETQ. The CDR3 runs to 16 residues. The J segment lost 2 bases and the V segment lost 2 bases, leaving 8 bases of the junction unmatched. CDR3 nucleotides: TGCGCCAGCAGCTTAGCCGGGACAGTCCTCACAGATACGCAGTATTTT. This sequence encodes CASSLAGTVLTDTQYF.

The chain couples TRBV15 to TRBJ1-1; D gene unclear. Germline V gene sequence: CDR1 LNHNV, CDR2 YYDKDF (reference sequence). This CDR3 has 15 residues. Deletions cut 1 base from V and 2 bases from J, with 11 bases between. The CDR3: CATSRGGRINTEAFF. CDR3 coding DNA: TGTGCCACCAGCAGAGGAGGACGGATAAACACTGAAGCTTTCTTT.

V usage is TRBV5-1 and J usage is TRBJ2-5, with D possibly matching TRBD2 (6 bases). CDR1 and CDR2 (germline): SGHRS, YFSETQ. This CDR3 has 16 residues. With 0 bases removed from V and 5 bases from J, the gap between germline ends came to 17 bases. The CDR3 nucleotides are TGCGCCAGCAGCTTGGGAACGGGAGTGCTTGTGGAGACCCAGTACTTC. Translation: CASSLGTGVLVETQYF.

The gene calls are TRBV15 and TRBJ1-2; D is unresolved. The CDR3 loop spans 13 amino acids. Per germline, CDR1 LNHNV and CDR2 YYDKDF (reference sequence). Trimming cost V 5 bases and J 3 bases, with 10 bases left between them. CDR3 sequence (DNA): TGTGCCACCAGCCGAGTTTGGGACTATGGCTACACCTTC. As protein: CATSRVWDYGYTF.

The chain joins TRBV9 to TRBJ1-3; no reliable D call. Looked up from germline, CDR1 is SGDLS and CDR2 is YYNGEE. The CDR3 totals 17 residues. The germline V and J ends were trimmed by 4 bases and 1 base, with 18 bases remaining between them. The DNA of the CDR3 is TGTGCCAGCAGCCCTCTGACATTCTCCCCATCTGGAAACACCATATATTTT. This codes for CASSPLTFSPSGNTIYF.

The CDR3 sequence is CSVEDPRRAYNEQFF. CDR3 DNA sequence: TGCAGCGTTGAAGATCCTCGGAGGGCCTACAATGAGCAGTTCTTC. The rearrangement joins TRBV29-1 to TRBJ2-1, with D perhaps TRBD2 (6 bases). Germline-derived CDR1 and CDR2 are SQVTM and ANQGSEA. The length of the CDR3 is 15 residues. V dropped 0 bases and J dropped 2 bases, with 11 bases sitting between them.

CDR3 amino acids: CASSGHRVFPEKLFF. The CDR3 nucleotides are TGTGCCAGCTCAGGACACAGGGTTTTTCCAGAAAAACTGTTTTTT. J is TRBJ1-4 and V is TRBV18, with a tentative D call TRBD1 (6 bases). V was cut by 5 bases and J by 8 bases, with 18 bases left in between. This CDR3 comprises 15 residues. Germline V gene sequence: CDR1 KGHSH, CDR2 LQKENI.

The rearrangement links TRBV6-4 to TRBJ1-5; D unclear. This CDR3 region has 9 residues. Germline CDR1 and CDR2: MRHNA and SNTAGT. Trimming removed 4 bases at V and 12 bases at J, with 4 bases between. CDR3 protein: CASSVGQHF. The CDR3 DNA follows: TGTGCCAGCAGTGTAGGCCAGCATTTT.

CDR3 sequence: CASSPLSGGDYGYTF. In nucleotides, the CDR3 is TGTGCCAGCTCACCACTGTCGGGAGGGGACTATGGCTACACCTTC. The chain has TRBV18 and TRBJ1-2; TRBD1 might be the D (5 bases). The CDR3 loop spans 15 amino acids. V was shortened by 1 base and J by 3 bases, with 12 bases between the two germline ends. Germline CDR1 reads KGHSH; CDR2 reads LQKENI.

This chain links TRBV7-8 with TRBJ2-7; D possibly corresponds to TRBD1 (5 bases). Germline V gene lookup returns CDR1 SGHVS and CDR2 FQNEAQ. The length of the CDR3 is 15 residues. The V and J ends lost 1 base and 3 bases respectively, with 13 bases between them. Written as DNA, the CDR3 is TGTGCCAGCAGCTTAGTCCTGGGCAGGGTCTACGAGCAGTACTTC. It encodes CASSLVLGRVYEQYF.

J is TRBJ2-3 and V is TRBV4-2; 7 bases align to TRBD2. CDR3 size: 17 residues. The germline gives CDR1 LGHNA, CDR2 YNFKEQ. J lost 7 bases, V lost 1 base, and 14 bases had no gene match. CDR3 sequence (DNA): TGTGCCAGCAGCCAAGCGGTTGCCAGCGGGATATCAAATACGCAGTATTTT. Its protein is CASSQAVASGISNTQYF.

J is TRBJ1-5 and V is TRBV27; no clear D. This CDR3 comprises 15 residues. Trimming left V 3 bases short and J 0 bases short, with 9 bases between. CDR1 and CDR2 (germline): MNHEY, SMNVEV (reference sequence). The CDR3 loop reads CASSFASNSNQPQHF. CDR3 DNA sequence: TGTGCCAGCAGTTTCGCCAGCAATAGCAATCAGCCCCAGCATTTT.